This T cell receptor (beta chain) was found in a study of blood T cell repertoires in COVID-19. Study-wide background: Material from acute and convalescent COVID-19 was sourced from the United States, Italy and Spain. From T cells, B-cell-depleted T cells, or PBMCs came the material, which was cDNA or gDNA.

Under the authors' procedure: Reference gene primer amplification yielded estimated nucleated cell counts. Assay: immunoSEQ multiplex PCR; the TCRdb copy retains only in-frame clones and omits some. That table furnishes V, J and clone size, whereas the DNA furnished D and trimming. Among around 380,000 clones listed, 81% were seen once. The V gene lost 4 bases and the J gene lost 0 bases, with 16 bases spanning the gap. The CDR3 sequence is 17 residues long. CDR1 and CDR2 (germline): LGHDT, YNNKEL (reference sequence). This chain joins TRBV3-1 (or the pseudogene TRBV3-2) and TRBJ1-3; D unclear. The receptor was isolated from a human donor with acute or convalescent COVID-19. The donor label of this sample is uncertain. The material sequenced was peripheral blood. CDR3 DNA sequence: TGTGCCAGCAGCCGAGCTCCGGGAGCCTTCTCTGGAAACACCATATATTTT. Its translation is CASSRAPGAFSGNTIYF.